Each of the 22 T cell receptor beta chains below was sequenced from the same sample in a study of blood T cell repertoires in COVID-19. TCRdb's table, derived via immunoSEQ multiplex PCR, lists solely in-frame clones and lacks some. This sample has approximately 300,000 clones, with roughly 85% found just once. Material: PBMCs or T cells enriched from blood (not recorded which). These receptors all come from a woman younger than 45 who had recovered from COVID-19.

The rearrangement joins TRBV18 to TRBJ1-5, with 10 bases identical to TRBD1. Per germline, CDR1 KGHSH and CDR2 LQKENI. This CDR3 comprises 14 residues. J gave up 6 bases and V 3 bases, and 2 bases lay outside the gene matches. The CDR3: CASSPGQGSQPQHF. The CDR3 region has the DNA TGTGCCAGCTCACCGGGACAGGGGTCTCAGCCCCAGCATTTT.

The rearrangement joins TRBV4-1 to TRBJ1-4; D perhaps matches TRBD1 (6 bases). V gave up 0 bases and J gave up 7 bases, with 9 bases separating them. This CDR3 is 14 amino acids long. Germline loops: CDR1 MGHRA, CDR2 YSYEKL. DNA of the CDR3: TGCGCCAGCAGCCAAGAAGGGACATCTGAAAAACTGTTTTTT. Translation gives CASSQEGTSEKLFF.

The chain combines TRBV5-4 with TRBJ2-2; D might be TRBD2 (6 bases). This CDR3 region has 16 residues. Germline V gene sequence: CDR1 SGHNT, CDR2 YYREEE (reference sequence). Trimming left V 3 bases short and J 0 bases short, with 12 bases between. CDR3 bases: TGTGCCAGCAGCTGGGGGGTAGACGCGAACACCGGGGAGCTGTTTTTT. This codes for CASSWGVDANTGELFF.

The chain couples TRBV6-5 to TRBJ1-2; D remains ambiguous. The CDR3 totals 14 residues. The germline V gene encodes CDR1 MNHEY and CDR2 SVGAGI. Trimming removed 8 bases from V and 0 bases from J, with 13 bases in between. The CDR3 DNA reads TGTGCCAGCGTCTCGGGGAGACCTAACTATGGCTACACCTTC. Translation gives CASVSGRPNYGYTF.

This clone was recorded only once. The chain couples TRBV5-1 to TRBJ1-4, with unresolved D. The CDR3 is 14 amino acids. Between the trimmed V and J ends, which lost 10 bases and 3 bases, there was a span of 16 bases. From germline, CDR1 is SGHRS and CDR2 YFSETQ. CDR3 sequence (DNA): TGCGCCTCCTCTCCGGGGAGGTCTAATGAAAAACTGTTTTTT. Translation: CASSPGRSNEKLFF.

The genes are TRBV10-3 and TRBJ1-2, with D possibly being TRBD1 (6 bases). CDR1 and CDR2 from the germline V gene are ENHRY and SYGVKD. This CDR3 region has 14 residues. The ends were cut back, 7 bases at V and 2 bases at J, with 14 bases in the middle. CDR3: CAINRDRTNYGYTF. The CDR3 bases are TGTGCCATCAACCGAGACAGGACCAACTATGGCTACACCTTC.

The chain employs TRBV28 and TRBJ1-5; 7 positions match TRBD1. Germline V gene sequence: CDR1 MDHEN, CDR2 SYDVKM. This CDR3 spans 16 amino acids. V dropped 11 bases and J dropped 2; count of bases not matched to a gene: 15. CDR3 sequence reads: CAGGHYRGAGNQPQHF. As DNA, the CDR3 is TGTGCCGGGGGACATTACAGGGGTGCGGGCAATCAGCCCCAGCATTTT. Combining the CDR3 with reference TRBV28 and TRBJ1-5 gives the whole variable domain DVKVTQSSRYLVKRTGEKVFLECVQDMDHENMFWYRQDPGLGLRLIYFSYDVKMKEKGDIPEGYSVSREKKERFSLILESASTNQTSMYLCAGGHYRGAGNQPQHFGDGTRLSIL.

The chain carries TRBV5-1 and TRBJ2-1, with TRBD2 matching 13 bases. The ends lost 2 bases at V and 7 bases at J; junction bases unmatched: 9. The CDR3 runs to 17 residues. Looked up from germline, CDR1 is SGHRS and CDR2 is YFSETQ. CDR3 DNA: TGCGCCAGCAGCTTACCAGAACTAGCGGGGGGGCGGAATGAGCAGTTCTTC. It encodes CASSLPELAGGRNEQFF.

The chain recombines TRBV6-2 or TRBV6-3 with TRBJ2-7; no firm D call. The V gene's germline CDR1 is MNHEY and CDR2 SVGEGT. The germline V and J ends were trimmed by 2 bases and 7 bases, with 9 bases remaining between them. The CDR3 is 12 amino acids. The CDR3 region has the DNA TGTGCCAGCAGTTACGTAGCCCCGGAGCAGTACTTC. Translating it yields CASSYVAPEQYF.

This clone is a singleton in its sample. The chain combines TRBV30 with TRBJ2-6, with a tentative D call TRBD2 (5 bases). CDR1 GTSNPN and CDR2 SVGIG come from the germline V gene (reference sequence). This CDR3 has 14 amino acids. V lost 2 bases and J 3 bases, leaving 8 bases between the germline ends. The CDR3 loop reads CAWSTGSGANVLTF. Here the CDR3 DNA reads TGTGCCTGGAGTACGGGGAGTGGGGCCAACGTCCTGACTTTC. Full variable domain (outside the CDR3, taken from reference TRBV30 and TRBJ2-6): SQTIHQWPATLVQPVGSPLSLECTVEGTSNPNLYWYRQAAGRGLQLLFYSVGIGQISSEVPQNLSASRPQDRQFILSSKKLLLSDSGFYLCAWSTGSGANVLTFGAGSRLTVL.

This chain joins TRBV30 and TRBJ1-3; D is uncertain. CDR1 is GTSNPN and CDR2 is SVGIG in the germline V gene (reference sequence). The V and J ends lost 5 bases and 4 bases respectively, with 12 bases between them. CDR3 length: 13 amino acids. This chain's CDR3 is CAWVGRWGNTIYF. The CDR3 coding sequence is TGTGCCTGGGTAGGGAGGTGGGGAAACACCATATATTTT.

This chain uses TRBV13 with TRBJ2-5; 9 nucleotides align to TRBD1. Germline CDR1 PRHDT, CDR2 FYEKMQ (reference sequence). J gave up 5 bases and V 2 bases, and 0 bases lay outside the gene matches. The CDR3 consists of 13 residues. CDR3 sequence reads: CASSLTGGETQYF. In DNA form, the CDR3 reads TGTGCCAGCAGCTTAACAGGGGGCGAGACCCAGTACTTC.

The chain carries TRBV5-1 and TRBJ2-3; TRBD2 matches 7 bases. Looked up from germline, CDR1 is SGHRS and CDR2 is YFSETQ. The J segment lost 0 bases and the V segment lost 4 bases, leaving 5 bases of the junction unmatched. The CDR3 is 15 residues long. The CDR3 loop reads CASSPSSGSTDTQYF. The CDR3 region has the DNA TGCGCCAGCAGCCCTTCTAGCGGAAGCACAGATACGCAGTATTTT.

V and J are TRBV2 and TRBJ2-7; D is perhaps TRBD2 (5 bases). CDR1 and CDR2 (germline): SNHLY, FYNNEI. V was clipped by 8 bases and J by 3 bases, with 11 bases between them. This CDR3 contains 12 residues. The CDR3 DNA is TGTGCCAGCTTTACAGAGGGCTACGAGCAGTACTTC. Its translation is CASFTEGYEQYF.

J is TRBJ2-1 and V is TRBV6-5, with D possibly matching TRBD1 (5 bases). Trimming shortened V by 5 bases and J by 0 bases, and 11 bases separated the two germline ends. CDR1 is MNHEY and CDR2 is SVGAGI in the germline V gene. CDR3 length equals 15 residues. CDR3 sequence reads: CASSNRPSSYNEQFF. CDR3 coding DNA: TGTGCCAGCAGTAACAGGCCGAGCTCCTACAATGAGCAGTTCTTC.

This clone was observed a single time. The chain carries TRBV28 and TRBJ2-1; TRBD2 matches 7 bases. Germline CDR1 is MDHEN and CDR2 is SYDVKM. V lost 7 bases and J lost 6; bases outside the gene matches: 9. This CDR3 has 14 residues. In DNA, the CDR3 is TGTGCCAGCAATTGGCGGGGGACCACCAATGAGCAGTTCTTC. It codes for CASNWRGTTNEQFF.

In DNA form, the CDR3 reads TGTGCCAGCAGCCGACAGGACTACGAGCAGTACTTC. Protein: CASSRQDYEQYF. This rearrangement joins TRBV7-8 to TRBJ2-7; weak D call: TRBD1 (6 bases). Trimming pared 5 bases from V and 3 bases from J, leaving 8 bases between. Germline CDR1 reads SGHVS; CDR2 reads FQNEAQ. The CDR3 has 12 amino acids. Full variable domain (remainder filled in from reference TRBV7-8 and TRBJ2-7): GAGVSQSPRYKVAKRGQDVALRCDPISGHVSLFWYQQALGQGPEFLTYFQNEAQLDKSGLPSDRFFAERPEGSVSTLKIQRTQQEDSAVYLCASSRQDYEQYFGPGTRLTVT.

V and J are TRBV5-4 and TRBJ1-2; D is possibly TRBD1 (6 bases). The CDR3 extends over 15 amino acids. V lost 5 bases and J lost 0, with 14 bases in between. CDR1 is SGHNT, CDR2 YYREEE, per germline (reference sequence). The DNA of the CDR3 is TGTGCCAGCAGACTCACAGGGTCCTCTAACTATGGCTACACCTTC. The encoded protein is CASRLTGSSNYGYTF.

The chain has TRBV6-5 and TRBJ1-1; D ambiguous. In germline, CDR1 is MNHEY, CDR2 SVGAGI. The CDR3 spans 15 residues. Trimming left V 1 base short and J 0 bases short, with 9 bases between. CDR3: CASSYLGSVNTEAFF. The CDR3 DNA reads as TGTGCCAGCAGTTACTTGGGCAGTGTGAACACTGAAGCTTTCTTT.

J is TRBJ1-3 and V is TRBV19, with D unresolved. Deletions cut 5 bases from V and 0 bases from J, with 11 bases between. The CDR3 runs to 15 residues. Germline lookup yields CDR1 LNHDA and CDR2 SQIVND (reference sequence). This CDR3 is CASSSKTHSGNTIYF. The CDR3 region has the DNA TGTGCCAGTAGTTCTAAGACACACTCTGGAAACACCATATATTTT. The complete variable domain, with remaining parts taken from reference TRBV19 and TRBJ1-3, reads DGGITQSPKYLFRKEGQNVTLSCEQNLNHDAMYWYRQDPGQGLRLIYYSQIVNDFQKGDIAEGYSVSREKKESFPLTVTSAQKNPTAFYLCASSSKTHSGNTIYFGEGSWLTVV.

With regard to this clone: Other DNA sequences of this sample code for an identical CDR3. This chain links TRBV7-9 with TRBJ2-7, with 7 bases identical to TRBD1. Germline V gives CDR1 SEHNR, CDR2 FQNEAQ (reference sequence). V gave up 2 bases and J gave up 3 bases; unmatched junction bases: 1. The CDR3 loop spans 13 amino acids. CDR3 sequence (DNA): TGTGCCAGCAGCTTATCAGGGGGCTACGAGCAGTACTTC. This encodes CASSLSGGYEQYF.

This chain links TRBV5-4 with TRBJ1-1, with D possibly TRBD1 on 5 matching bases. CDR1 and CDR2 from the germline V gene are SGHNT and YYREEE (reference sequence). Trimming took off 0 bases at V and 4 bases at J, with 13 bases between the two ends. The CDR3 consists of 15 residues. This chain's CDR3 is CASSLAGLEGTEAFF. CDR3 coding DNA: TGTGCCAGCAGCTTGGCAGGGCTGGAGGGCACTGAAGCTTTCTTT.